These 29 T cell receptor beta chains came from one sample sequenced in a study of Graves' ophthalmopathy and Graves' hyperthyroidism. Researchers took RNA transcripts and amplified TCR beta CDR3 regions from them. The authors performed first-round RT-PCR with HTBI primers and then a second-round multiplex PCR. TCRdb itself ran the multiplex PCR reads through MiXCR, one entry per CDR3 protein. The sample holds about 480,000 distinct CDR3 sequences; roughly an eighth are singletons and the top ten take approximately 9.8%. Sequencing was performed on blood. The receptors were gathered from a woman aged 25 to 39 with Graves' ophthalmopathy.

In its sample, this clonotype was seen a few times. The chain carries TRBV5-5 and TRBJ1-3, with D possibly being TRBD1 (6 bases). V was pared by 4 bases and J by 0 bases, with 8 bases between. Per the germline V gene, CDR1 is SGHKS and CDR2 is YYEKEE (reference sequence). This CDR3 has 14 residues. The CDR3 region has the DNA TGTGCCAGCAGCCCAGGGGACTCTGGAAACACCATATATTTT. This codes for CASSPGDSGNTIYF. The full variable domain, rest sourced from reference TRBV5-5 and TRBJ1-3, is DAGVTQSPTHLIKTRGQQVTLRCSPISGHKSVSWYQQVLGQGPQFIFQYYEKEERGRGNFPDRFSARQFPNYSSELNVNALLLGDSALYLCASSPGDSGNTIYFGEGSWLTVV.

This chain links TRBV19 with TRBJ2-5, with TRBD2 identical over 7 bases. The length of the CDR3 is 16 residues. CDR1 is LNHDA, CDR2 SQIVND, per germline (reference sequence). With V trimmed by 2 bases and J by 7 bases, 13 bases remained unmatched. CDR3 DNA: TGTGCCAGTAGTATATCGGGGGGAGACACCAGCTGGACCCAGTACTTC. This translates into CASSISGGDTSWTQYF.

This clonotype was counted ten times or more. The chain uses TRBV2 and TRBJ2-7; no clear D. Germline CDR1 and CDR2: SNHLY and FYNNEI. CDR3 size: 12 residues. V lost 8 bases, J lost 4 bases, and 12 bases lay in between. CDR3: CASLPGRYEQYF. The CDR3 DNA is TGTGCCAGCCTCCCCGGCCGGTACGAGCAGTACTTC. Together with reference TRBV2 and TRBJ2-7, the CDR3 gives the full variable domain: EPEVTQTPSHQVTQMGQEVILRCVPISNHLYFYWYRQILGQKVEFLVSFYNNEISEKSEIFDDQFSVERPDGSNFTLKIRSTKLEDSAMYFCASLPGRYEQYFGPGTRLTVT.

This clonotype appeared many times. This rearrangement joins TRBV6-1 to TRBJ2-7; a weak D match, TRBD2 (6 bases). This CDR3 comprises 15 residues. V lost 4 bases to trimming and J lost 3 bases, with 16 bases between them. Germline values: CDR1 MNHNS, CDR2 SASEGT. The CDR3 nucleotides read TGTGCCAGCAGTGGGGGGGTTGCCCGCTTCTACGAGCAGTACTTC. Translation: CASSGGVARFYEQYF.

This clonotype appeared many times. The gene calls are TRBV2 and TRBJ2-5; D is possibly TRBD2 (5 bases). Looked up from germline, CDR1 is SNHLY and CDR2 is FYNNEI. V dropped 5 bases and J dropped 3 bases, with 10 bases sitting between them. The CDR3 spans 13 residues. CDR3 sequence: CASSWFGEETQYF. CDR3 DNA sequence: TGTGCCAGCAGTTGGTTCGGGGAAGAGACCCAGTACTTC.

This clonotype was counted at least ten times. The V gene is TRBV20-1, the J gene TRBJ2-7, with 9 bases that match TRBD1. Trimming removed 3 bases from V and 0 bases from J; junction bases left unmatched: 15. The CDR3 spans 18 residues. Germline assignment: CDR1 DFQATT and CDR2 SNEGSKA (reference sequence). CDR3 coding DNA: TGCAGTGCTAGTGTAAGTCGGGACAGGGCTACGGACTCCTACGAGCAGTACTTC. Amino acids: CSASVSRDRATDSYEQYF.

The gene calls are TRBV5-1 and TRBJ1-2; D gene uncertain. Germline V CDR1 and CDR2: SGHRS, YFSETQ. The V and J ends lost 0 bases and 4 bases respectively, with 16 bases between them. The CDR3 sequence is 16 residues long. This CDR3 reads CASSLVDGRDGYGYTF. In DNA form, the CDR3 reads TGCGCCAGCAGCTTGGTAGACGGGAGAGACGGCTATGGCTACACCTTC.

This clonotype was counted a few times. The V call is TRBV5-1, the J call TRBJ2-2, with no clear D. With 0 bases removed from V and 5 bases from J, the gap between germline ends came to 11 bases. CDR1 SGHRS and CDR2 YFSETQ come from the germline V gene. The CDR3 consists of 15 residues. CDR3 loop: CASSLEGLTTGELFF. CDR3 nucleotide sequence: TGCGCCAGCAGCTTGGAGGGTCTAACAACCGGGGAGCTGTTTTTT. The full variable domain, completed using reference TRBV5-1 and TRBJ2-2, is KAGVTQTPRYLIKTRGQQVTLSCSPISGHRSVSWYQQTPGQGLQFLFEYFSETQRNKGNFPGRFSGRQFSNSRSEMNVSTLELGDSALYLCASSLEGLTTGELFFGEGSRLTVL.

This clonotype came up many times. The rearrangement joins TRBV4-1 to TRBJ2-5, with 8 positions matching TRBD1. The CDR3 extends over 16 amino acids. Germline values: CDR1 MGHRA, CDR2 YSYEKL. J lost 2 bases, V lost 4 bases, and 9 bases had no gene match. The CDR3 loop is CASSREGTGGQETQYF. CDR3 nucleotides: TGCGCCAGCAGCCGCGAAGGGACAGGAGGACAAGAGACCCAGTACTTC.

This chain connects TRBV4-1 to TRBJ2-5; TRBD2 aligns across 8 bases. The CDR3 has 16 residues. The V and J ends lost 0 bases and 2 bases, in that order; junction bases with no gene match: 5. The germline CDR1 and CDR2 sequences are MGHRA and YSYEKL. CDR3 bases: TGCGCCAGCAGCCAAGAATGGCGGGGGGCACAAGAGACCCAGTACTTC. Protein product: CASSQEWRGAQETQYF.

This clonotype has a count of ten or more. The chain recombines TRBV15 with TRBJ1-2; unclear D gene. Germline values: CDR1 LNHNV, CDR2 YYDKDF (reference sequence). V was cut by 3 bases and J by 3 bases, with 8 bases left in between. This CDR3 is built from 13 residues. The CDR3 coding sequence is TGTGCCACCAGCAGCTACCCCTACTATGGCTACACCTTC. It encodes CATSSYPYYGYTF. Full variable domain (rest looked up from reference TRBV15 and TRBJ1-2): DAMVIQNPRYQVTQFGKPVTLSCSQTLNHNVMYWYQQKSSQAPKLLFHYYDKDFNNEADTPDNFQSRRPNTSFCFLDIRSPGLGDTAMYLCATSSYPYYGYTFGSGTRLTVV.

In its sample, this clonotype was seen many times. The chain has TRBV6-1 and TRBJ1-2, with TRBD1 matching over 7 bases. Germline CDR1 and CDR2: MNHNS and SASEGT. Germline trimming cut 4 bases from V and 7 bases from J; bases unmatched to any gene: 9. CDR3 length: 14 residues. The CDR3 coding sequence is TGTGCCAGCAGTGGTGACAGGGTGGGGGTTGGCTACACCTTC. It codes for CASSGDRVGVGYTF.

Of note for this clonotype: The conserved final phenylalanine or tryptophan is absent from the CDR3, which likely points to a read error. The rearrangement links TRBV7-2 to TRBJ2-5; D unclear. The germline gives CDR1 SGHTA, CDR2 FQGNSA. The CDR3 contains 11 residues. The CDR3 loop is CASSKQESQYY. The CDR3 DNA follows: TGTGCCAGCAGCAAGCAAGAGTCCCAGTACTAC.

The V call is TRBV11-2, the J call TRBJ1-2, with 9 nucleotides matching TRBD1. CDR1 and CDR2 (germline): SGHAT, FQNNGV. V dropped 5 bases and J dropped 1; count of bases not matched to a gene: 14. This CDR3 spans 18 amino acids. Written as DNA, the CDR3 is TGTGCCAGCAGCCCCGAAACTGGGGACAGGGACTATAACTATGGCTACACCTTC. Its protein product is CASSPETGDRDYNYGYTF.

Turning to this clonotype: At one end, the junction sequence differs from germline, possibly due to a read error. V is TRBV30 and J is TRBJ1-1, with 10 bases that match TRBD1. Germline V lookup: CDR1 GTSNPN, CDR2 SVGIG (reference sequence). This CDR3 is built from 13 residues. In nucleotides, the CDR3 is TGTGTCTGGATGGGACAGGGGTGGACTGAAGCTTTCTTT. It is translated as CVWMGQGWTEAFF.

This clonotype was counted at least ten times. The J gene is TRBJ1-1, the V gene TRBV28, with D possibly TRBD1 on 5 matching bases. Germline CDR1 reads MDHEN; CDR2 reads SYDVKM. The V and J ends lost 5 bases and 2 bases respectively, with 12 bases between them. This CDR3 is built from 14 residues. The DNA for the CDR3 is TGTGCCAGCAGTCCAGTGGGGCCCAACACTGAAGCTTTCTTT. Its translation is CASSPVGPNTEAFF.

This clonotype has at least ten counts. This chain links TRBV6-1 with TRBJ1-6; no clear D. V was clipped by 3 bases and J by 7 bases, with 13 bases between them. Germline CDR1 is MNHNS and CDR2 is SASEGT. The CDR3 sequence is 15 residues long. DNA of the CDR3: TGTGCCAGCAGTGACCGGAACAAAGGGAATTCACCCCTCCACTTT. Translating it yields CASSDRNKGNSPLHF.

The rearrangement links TRBV6-1 to TRBJ1-2; D is undetermined. The CDR3 contains 16 residues. Looked up from germline, CDR1 is MNHNS and CDR2 is SASEGT. V was clipped by 5 bases and J by 0 bases, with 16 bases between them. The CDR3 sequence: CASSPPRTVANYGYTF. CDR3 sequence (DNA): TGTGCCAGCAGTCCGCCCCGGACGGTCGCTAACTATGGCTACACCTTC.

This clonotype was found a few times. The chain has TRBV6-5 and TRBJ1-6; D is perhaps TRBD1 (5 bases). The length of the CDR3 is 14 residues. The germline V gene encodes CDR1 MNHEY and CDR2 SVGAGI. V lost 2 bases, J lost 7 bases, and 9 bases lay in between. CDR3: CASSYTDNNSPLHF. The CDR3 region has the DNA TGTGCCAGCAGTTACACGGACAACAATTCACCCCTCCACTTT.

There are many counts of this clonotype. The chain has TRBV3-1 and TRBJ2-5, with TRBD2 identical over 9 bases. V shed 2 bases and J 1 base; nucleotides not matched to a gene: 8. This CDR3 has 17 residues. CDR1 is LGHDT, CDR2 YNNKEL, per germline (reference sequence). The DNA for the CDR3 is TGTGCCAGCAGCCAACTGAGACTAGCGGAATCCCAAGAGACCCAGTACTTC. Translating it yields CASSQLRLAESQETQYF.

This clonotype has ten or more counts. CDR3 protein: CAWSSFGSRGTEAFF. CDR3 in DNA: TGTGCCTGGAGCTCCTTTGGGTCTCGGGGGACTGAAGCTTTCTTT. This chain connects TRBV30 to TRBJ1-1; tentatively, D is TRBD1 (5 bases). The CDR3 spans 15 residues. V was trimmed by 3 bases and J by 5 bases, leaving 19 bases between them. From germline, CDR1 is GTSNPN and CDR2 SVGIG (reference sequence).

In the case of this clonotype: A much larger clone sits a single nucleotide away, making a read error possible. The gene calls are TRBV11-2 and TRBJ1-2, with D hard to call. V gave up 5 bases and J gave up 4 bases, with 17 bases separating them. Germline V gives CDR1 SGHAT, CDR2 FQNNGV. The CDR3 extends over 15 amino acids. The CDR3 here is CASSADACAPYGYTF. CDR3 coding DNA: TGTGCCAGCAGCGCCGACGCATGCGCTCCCTATGGCTACACCTTC.

The rearrangement uses TRBV30 and TRBJ2-2, with D tentatively TRBD1 or TRBD2 (5 bases each). Trimming took 0 bases from V and 3 from J, leaving 8 bases between them. The CDR3 totals 14 residues. Germline CDR1 and CDR2: GTSNPN and SVGIG (reference sequence). The CDR3 coding sequence is TGTGCCTGGAGTGTATTGGGGGACACCGGGGAGCTGTTTTTT. This codes for CAWSVLGDTGELFF.

This clonotype was observed at least ten times. This sequence joins TRBV19 and TRBJ2-6, with no clear D. V lost 1 base to trimming and J lost 0 bases, with 4 bases between them. In germline, CDR1 is LNHDA, CDR2 SQIVND (reference sequence). The CDR3 totals 15 residues. DNA of the CDR3: TGTGCCAGTAGTATAGGTAACTCTGGGGCCAACGTCCTGACTTTC. This sequence encodes CASSIGNSGANVLTF.

This clonotype was observed a handful of times. This rearrangement joins TRBV20-1 to TRBJ1-6; the match to TRBD1 covers 7 bases. The germline CDR1 and CDR2 sequences are DFQATT and SNEGSKA (reference sequence). V shed 3 bases and J 10 bases; nucleotides not matched to a gene: 9. The CDR3 is 14 amino acids. The CDR3 region is CSASETQGGSPLHF. The DNA for the CDR3 is TGCAGTGCTAGTGAGACCCAGGGGGGATCACCCCTCCACTTT.

This clonotype was observed many times. The genes are TRBV18 and TRBJ1-6; D uncertain. Germline V gene sequence: CDR1 KGHSH, CDR2 LQKENI. Trimming pared 1 base from V and 6 bases from J, leaving 7 bases between. The CDR3 sequence is 14 residues long. CDR3 amino acids: CASSPRQPNSPLHF. CDR3 nucleotides: TGTGCCAGCTCACCACGGCAGCCTAATTCACCCCTCCACTTT.

This chain joins TRBV7-9 and TRBJ1-1, with D possibly TRBD1 on 5 matching bases. V lost 4 bases and J 1 base, leaving 13 bases between the germline ends. The CDR3 totals 15 residues. Germline lookup yields CDR1 SEHNR and CDR2 FQNEAQ (reference sequence). Here the CDR3 DNA reads TGTGCCAGCAGCTACACAGGTACTGGGAACACTGAAGCTTTCTTT. Protein: CASSYTGTGNTEAFF. The full variable domain, its missing parts supplied by reference TRBV7-9 and TRBJ1-1, is DTGVSQNPRHKITKRGQNVTFRCDPISEHNRLYWYRQTLGQGPEFLTYFQNEAQLEKSRLLSDRFSAERPKGSFSTLEIQRTEQGDSAMYLCASSYTGTGNTEAFFGQGTRLTVV.

This clonotype was recorded at least ten times. The genes are TRBV27 and TRBJ2-5, with D uncertain. This CDR3 contains 15 residues. CDR1 is MNHEY and CDR2 is SMNVEV in the germline V gene (reference sequence). V lost 7 bases, J lost 5 bases, and 20 bases lay in between. The CDR3 protein is CASKGREVGWETQYF. The DNA of the CDR3 is TGTGCCAGCAAGGGTCGAGAGGTCGGGTGGGAGACCCAGTACTTC.

This clonotype was observed many times. The genes are TRBV19 and TRBJ2-5; D tentatively fits TRBD1 or TRBD2 (5 bases each). CDR3 length: 14 amino acids. Germline loops: CDR1 LNHDA, CDR2 SQIVND (reference sequence). Between the trimmed V and J ends, which lost 7 bases and 5 bases, there was a span of 17 bases. As DNA, the CDR3 is TGTGCCAGTACCGACGGACGGGGCGGGGAGACCCAGTACTTC. It specifies CASTDGRGGETQYF.